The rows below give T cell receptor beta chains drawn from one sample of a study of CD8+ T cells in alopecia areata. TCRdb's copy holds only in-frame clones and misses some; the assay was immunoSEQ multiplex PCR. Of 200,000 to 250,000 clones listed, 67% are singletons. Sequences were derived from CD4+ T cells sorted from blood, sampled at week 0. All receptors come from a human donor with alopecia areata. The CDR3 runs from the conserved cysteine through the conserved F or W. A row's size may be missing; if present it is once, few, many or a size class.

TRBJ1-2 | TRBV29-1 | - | CSVEERPYGTGPSYTF
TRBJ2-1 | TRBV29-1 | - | CSVEGGGTYNEQFF
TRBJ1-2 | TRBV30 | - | CAWRFGDGYTF
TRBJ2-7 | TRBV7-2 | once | CASSRSSYEQYF
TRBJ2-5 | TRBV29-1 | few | CSYSRGPGETQYF
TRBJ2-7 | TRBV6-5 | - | CASSYSRDSSYEQYF
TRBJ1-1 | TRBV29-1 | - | CSSQADRFEAFF
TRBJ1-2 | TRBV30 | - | CACGQHLNYGYTF
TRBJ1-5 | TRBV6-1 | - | CASSWVNQPQHF
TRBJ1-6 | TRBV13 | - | CASSSGQGGSPLHF
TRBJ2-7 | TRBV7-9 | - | CASSLLIAGLDEQYF
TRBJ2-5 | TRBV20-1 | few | CSQRETQYF
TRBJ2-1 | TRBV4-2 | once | CASSQAGGATYNEQFF
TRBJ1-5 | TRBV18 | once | CASSLGTSNQPQHF
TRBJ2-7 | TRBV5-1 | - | CASSLEGYEQYF
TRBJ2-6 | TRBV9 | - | CASSAGTGVGANVLTF
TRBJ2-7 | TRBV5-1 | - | CASSLVAGAREQYF
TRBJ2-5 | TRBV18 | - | CASSPDGKETQYF
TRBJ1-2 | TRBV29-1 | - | CSAGTDVGYTF
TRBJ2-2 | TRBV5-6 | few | CASSFALGGELFF
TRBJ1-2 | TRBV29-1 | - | CTLGDTPYTF
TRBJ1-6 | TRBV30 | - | CAWSVTGINSPLHF
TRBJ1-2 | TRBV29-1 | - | CSVVRQKGYTF
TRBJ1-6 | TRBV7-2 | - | CASSLQGRNSPLHF
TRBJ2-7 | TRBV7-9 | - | CASSQDSLLSYEQYF
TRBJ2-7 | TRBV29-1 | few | CSVRTSGGGPYEQYF
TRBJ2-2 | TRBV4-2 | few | CASSQDDRGPNTGELFF
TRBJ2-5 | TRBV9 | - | CASSTGPRMETQYF
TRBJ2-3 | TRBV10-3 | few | CAITRDSTDTQYF
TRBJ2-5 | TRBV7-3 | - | CASSTRGAETQYF
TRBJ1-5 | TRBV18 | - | CASSPSYDQPQHF
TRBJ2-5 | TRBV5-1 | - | CASSLDRGQTQYF
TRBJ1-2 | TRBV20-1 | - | CSATGLYGYTF
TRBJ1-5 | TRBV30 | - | CAFSSGAGNQPQHF
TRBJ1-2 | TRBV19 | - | CASTPGQAYGYTF
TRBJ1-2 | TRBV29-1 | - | CSVESPGGMAYGYTF
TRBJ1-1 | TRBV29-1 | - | CSVATTGAEAFF
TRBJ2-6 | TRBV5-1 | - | CASSQGGTGFSGANVLTF
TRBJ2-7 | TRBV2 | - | CASRDTYEQYF
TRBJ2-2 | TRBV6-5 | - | CASRTGVTTGELFF
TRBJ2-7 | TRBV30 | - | CAWRDDRYEQYF
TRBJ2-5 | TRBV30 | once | CAWLDRGETQYF
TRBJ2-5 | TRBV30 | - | CAWRESAGWETQYF
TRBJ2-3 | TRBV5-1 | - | CASSFYGEDTQYF
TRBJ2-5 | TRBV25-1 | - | CASSESVRLPETQYF
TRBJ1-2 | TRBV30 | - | CAWNNRAQFYGYTF
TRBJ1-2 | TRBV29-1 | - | CSVEDAGFYGYTF
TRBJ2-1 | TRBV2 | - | CASSYRAYNEQFF
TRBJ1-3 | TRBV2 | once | CASGYSGNTIYF